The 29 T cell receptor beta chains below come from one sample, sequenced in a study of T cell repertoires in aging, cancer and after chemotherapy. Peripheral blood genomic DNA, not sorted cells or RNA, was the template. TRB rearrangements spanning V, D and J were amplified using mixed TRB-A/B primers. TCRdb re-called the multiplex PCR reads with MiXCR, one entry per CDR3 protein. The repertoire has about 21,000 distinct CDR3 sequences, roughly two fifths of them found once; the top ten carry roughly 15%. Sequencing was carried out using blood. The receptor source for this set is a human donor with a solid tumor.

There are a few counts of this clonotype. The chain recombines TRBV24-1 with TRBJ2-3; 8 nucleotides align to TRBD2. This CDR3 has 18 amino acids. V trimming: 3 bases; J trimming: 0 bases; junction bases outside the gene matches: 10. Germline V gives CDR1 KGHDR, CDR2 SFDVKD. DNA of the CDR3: TGTGCCACCAGTGATGATACTAGCGGTGCCGGTAGCACAGATACGCAGTATTTT. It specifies CATSDDTSGAGSTDTQYF.

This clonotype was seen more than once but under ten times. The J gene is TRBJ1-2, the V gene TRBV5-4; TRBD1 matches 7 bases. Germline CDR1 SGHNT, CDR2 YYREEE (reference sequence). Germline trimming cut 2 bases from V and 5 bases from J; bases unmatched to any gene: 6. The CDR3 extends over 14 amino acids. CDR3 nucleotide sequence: TGTGCCAGCAGCTTCGGACAGGCCAGGTATGGCTACACCTTC. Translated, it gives CASSFGQARYGYTF. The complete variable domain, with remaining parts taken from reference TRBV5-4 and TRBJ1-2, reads ETGVTQSPTHLIKTRGQQVTLRCSSQSGHNTVSWYQQALGQGPQFIFQYYREEENGRGNFPPRFSGLQFPNYSSELNVNALELDDSALYLCASSFGQARYGYTFGSGTRLTVV.

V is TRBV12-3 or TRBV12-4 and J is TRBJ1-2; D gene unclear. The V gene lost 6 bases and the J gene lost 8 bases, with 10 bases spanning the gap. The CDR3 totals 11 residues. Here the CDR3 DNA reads TGTGCCAGCAGCCAATACACGGGCTACACCTTC. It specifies CASSQYTGYTF.

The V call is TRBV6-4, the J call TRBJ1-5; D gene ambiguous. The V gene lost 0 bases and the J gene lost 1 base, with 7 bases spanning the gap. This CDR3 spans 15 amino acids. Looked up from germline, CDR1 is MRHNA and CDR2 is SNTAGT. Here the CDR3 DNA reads TGTGCCAGCAGTGACTCGGCGGAAAGCAATCAGCCCCAGCATTTT. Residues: CASSDSAESNQPQHF.

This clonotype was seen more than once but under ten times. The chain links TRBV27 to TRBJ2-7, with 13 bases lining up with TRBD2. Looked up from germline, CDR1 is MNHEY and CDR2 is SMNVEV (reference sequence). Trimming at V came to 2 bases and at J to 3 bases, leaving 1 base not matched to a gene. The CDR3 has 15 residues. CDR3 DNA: TGTGCCAGCAGTTTAAGGACTAGCGGGAGCTACGAGCAGTACTTC. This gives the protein CASSLRTSGSYEQYF.

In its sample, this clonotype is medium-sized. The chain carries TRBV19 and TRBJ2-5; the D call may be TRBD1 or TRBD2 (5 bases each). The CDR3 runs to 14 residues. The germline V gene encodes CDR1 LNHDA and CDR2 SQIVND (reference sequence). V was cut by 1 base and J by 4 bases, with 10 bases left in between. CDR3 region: CASSIGFGGETQYF. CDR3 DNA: TGTGCCAGTAGTATAGGTTTTGGGGGAGAGACCCAGTACTTC.

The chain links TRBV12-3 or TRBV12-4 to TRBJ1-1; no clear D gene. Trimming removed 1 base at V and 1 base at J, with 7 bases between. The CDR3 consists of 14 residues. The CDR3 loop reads CASSLGQANTEAFF. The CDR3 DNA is TGTGCCAGCAGTTTAGGGCAGGCGAACACTGAAGCTTTCTTT.

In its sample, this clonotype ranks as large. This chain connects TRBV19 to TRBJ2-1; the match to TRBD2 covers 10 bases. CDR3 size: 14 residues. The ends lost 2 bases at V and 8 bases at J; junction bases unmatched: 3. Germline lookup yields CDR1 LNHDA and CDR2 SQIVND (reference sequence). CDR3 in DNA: TGTGCCAGTAGTATAAGCGGGAGGGTAGATGAGCAGTTCTTC. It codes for CASSISGRVDEQFF.

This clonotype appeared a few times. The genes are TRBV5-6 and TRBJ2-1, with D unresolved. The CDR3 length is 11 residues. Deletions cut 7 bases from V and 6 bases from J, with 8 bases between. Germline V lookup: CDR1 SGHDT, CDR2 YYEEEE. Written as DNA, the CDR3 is TGTGCCAGCCAGTCTGTCAATGAGCAGTTCTTC. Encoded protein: CASQSVNEQFF.

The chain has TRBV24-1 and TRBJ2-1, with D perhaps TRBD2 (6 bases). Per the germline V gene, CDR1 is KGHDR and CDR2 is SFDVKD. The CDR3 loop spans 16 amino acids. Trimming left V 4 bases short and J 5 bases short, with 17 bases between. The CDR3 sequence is CATSDRAGTYHNEQFF. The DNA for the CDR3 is TGTGCCACCAGTGACCGGGCCGGGACTTATCACAATGAGCAGTTCTTC.

This chain's CDR3 is CASSEARGDQERSTEAFF. DNA for the CDR3: TGTGCCAGCAGTGAAGCTAGGGGAGACCAAGAGAGGAGCACTGAAGCTTTCTTT. V usage is TRBV6-1 and J usage is TRBJ1-1, with a weak D call TRBD1 (5 bases). CDR1 and CDR2 from the germline V gene are MNHNS and SASEGT. The CDR3 extends over 18 amino acids. V lost 0 bases, J lost 4 bases, and 21 bases lay in between.

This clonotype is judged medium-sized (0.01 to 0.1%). The CDR3 nucleotides read TGCAGCGTTTCCACAGGGGCGATTTCTGGGGCCAACGTCCTGACTTTC. As protein: CSVSTGAISGANVLTF. This chain links TRBV29-1 with TRBJ2-6, with 7 bases matching TRBD1. The germline V gene encodes CDR1 SQVTM and CDR2 ANQGSEA. Trimming took 5 bases from V and 1 from J; bases not matched to a gene: 8. The CDR3 totals 16 residues.

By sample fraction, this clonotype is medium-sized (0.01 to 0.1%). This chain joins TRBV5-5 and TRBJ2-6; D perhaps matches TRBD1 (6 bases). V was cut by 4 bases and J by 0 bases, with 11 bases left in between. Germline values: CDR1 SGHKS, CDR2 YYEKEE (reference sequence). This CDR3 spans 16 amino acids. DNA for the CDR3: TGTGCCAGCAGCCCCGACAGGAACTCTGGGGCCAACGTCCTGACTTTC. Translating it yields CASSPDRNSGANVLTF.

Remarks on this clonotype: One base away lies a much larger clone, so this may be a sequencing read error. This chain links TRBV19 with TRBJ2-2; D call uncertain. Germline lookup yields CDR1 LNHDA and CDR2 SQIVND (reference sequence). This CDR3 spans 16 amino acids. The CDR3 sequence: CARSILGTTNTGELFF. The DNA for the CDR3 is TGTGCCCGTAGTATATTAGGCACGACGAACACCGGGGAGCTGTTTTTT.

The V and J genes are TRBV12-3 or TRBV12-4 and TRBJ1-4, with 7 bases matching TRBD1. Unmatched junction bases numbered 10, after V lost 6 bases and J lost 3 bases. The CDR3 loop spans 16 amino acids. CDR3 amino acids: CASSTTTGTANEKLFF. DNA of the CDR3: TGTGCCAGCAGCACAACAACCGGGACAGCTAATGAAAAACTGTTTTTT.

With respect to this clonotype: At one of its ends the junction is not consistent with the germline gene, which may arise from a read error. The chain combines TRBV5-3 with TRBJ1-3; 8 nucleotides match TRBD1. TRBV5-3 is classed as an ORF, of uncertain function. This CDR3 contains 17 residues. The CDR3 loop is CASSLNGQGFIGNTIYF. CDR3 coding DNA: TGCGCCAGCAGCTTAAATGGACAGGGTTTTATTGGAAACACCATATATTTT.

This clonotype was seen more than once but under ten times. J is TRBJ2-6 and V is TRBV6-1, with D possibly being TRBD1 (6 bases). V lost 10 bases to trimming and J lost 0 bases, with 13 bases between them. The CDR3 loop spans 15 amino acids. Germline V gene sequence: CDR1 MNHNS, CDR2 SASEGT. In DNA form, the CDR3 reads TGTGCCACAGGACAGAAGAACTCTGGGGCCAACGTCCTGACTTTC. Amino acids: CATGQKNSGANVLTF.

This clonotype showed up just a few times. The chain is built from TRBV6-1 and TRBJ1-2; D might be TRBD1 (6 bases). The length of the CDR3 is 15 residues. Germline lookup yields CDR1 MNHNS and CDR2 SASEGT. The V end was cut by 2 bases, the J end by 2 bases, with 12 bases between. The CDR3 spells CASSEMGGVNYGYTF. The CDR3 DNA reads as TGTGCCAGCAGTGAAATGGGGGGCGTCAACTATGGCTACACCTTC.

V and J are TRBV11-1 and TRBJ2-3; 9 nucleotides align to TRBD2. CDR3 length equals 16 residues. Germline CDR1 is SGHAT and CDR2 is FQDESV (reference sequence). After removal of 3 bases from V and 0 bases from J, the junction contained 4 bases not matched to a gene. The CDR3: CASSFSSGISTDTQYF. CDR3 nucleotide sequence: TGTGCCAGCAGCTTTTCTAGCGGGATTAGCACAGATACGCAGTATTTT.

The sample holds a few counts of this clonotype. As DNA, the CDR3 is TGTGCCAGCAGTTACGGGGGAGGGGGGACCCAGTACTTC. Translated, it gives CASSYGGGGTQYF. The J gene is TRBJ2-5, the V gene TRBV6-5, with TRBD2 as a possible D gene (7 bases). Germline loops: CDR1 MNHEY, CDR2 SVGAGI. V lost 2 bases to trimming and J lost 7 bases, with 11 bases between them. This CDR3 region has 13 residues.

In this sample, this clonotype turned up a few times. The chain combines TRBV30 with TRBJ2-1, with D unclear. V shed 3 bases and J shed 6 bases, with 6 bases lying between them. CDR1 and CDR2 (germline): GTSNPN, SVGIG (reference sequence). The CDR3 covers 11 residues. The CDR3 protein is CAWRRGNEQFF. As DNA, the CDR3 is TGTGCCTGGAGACGAGGCAATGAGCAGTTCTTC. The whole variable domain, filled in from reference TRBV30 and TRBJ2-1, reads SQTIHQWPATLVQPVGSPLSLECTVEGTSNPNLYWYRQAAGRGLQLLFYSVGIGQISSEVPQNLSASRPQDRQFILSSKKLLLSDSGFYLCAWRRGNEQFFGPGTRLTVL.

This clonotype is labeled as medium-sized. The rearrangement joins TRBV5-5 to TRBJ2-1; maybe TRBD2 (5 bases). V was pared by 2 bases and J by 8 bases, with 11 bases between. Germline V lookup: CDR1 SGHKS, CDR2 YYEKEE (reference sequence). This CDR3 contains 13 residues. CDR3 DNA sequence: TGTGCCAGCAGCTTAGTAGGGAGCGATGAGCAGTTCTTC. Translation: CASSLVGSDEQFF.

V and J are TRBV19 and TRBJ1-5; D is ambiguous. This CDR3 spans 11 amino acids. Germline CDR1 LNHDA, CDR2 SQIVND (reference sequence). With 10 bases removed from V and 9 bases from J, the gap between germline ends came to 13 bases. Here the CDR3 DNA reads TGTGCCACCCCCGAGCAAAGGCCCCAGCATTTT. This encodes CATPEQRPQHF.

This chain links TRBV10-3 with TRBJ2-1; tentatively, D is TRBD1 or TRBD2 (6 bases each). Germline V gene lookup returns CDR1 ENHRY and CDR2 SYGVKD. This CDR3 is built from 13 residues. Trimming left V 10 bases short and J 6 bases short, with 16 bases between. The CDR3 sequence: CATTGSGGNEQFF. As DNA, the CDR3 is TGTGCCACCACAGGGTCCGGGGGCAATGAGCAGTTCTTC.

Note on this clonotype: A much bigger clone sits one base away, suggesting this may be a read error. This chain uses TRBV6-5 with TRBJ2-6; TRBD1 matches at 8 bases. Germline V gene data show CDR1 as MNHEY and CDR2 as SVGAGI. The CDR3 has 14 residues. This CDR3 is CASSQGQGLLTQSF. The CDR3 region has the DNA TGTGCCAGCAGCCAAGGACAGGGCCTATTGACCCAGTCCTTC.

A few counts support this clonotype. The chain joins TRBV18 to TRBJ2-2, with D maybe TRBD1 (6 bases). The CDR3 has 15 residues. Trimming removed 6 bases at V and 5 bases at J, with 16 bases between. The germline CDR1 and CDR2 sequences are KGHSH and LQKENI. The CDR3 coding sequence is TGTGCCAGCTCTCCAAACAGGGATTCTACCGGGGAGCTGTTTTTT. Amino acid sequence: CASSPNRDSTGELFF.

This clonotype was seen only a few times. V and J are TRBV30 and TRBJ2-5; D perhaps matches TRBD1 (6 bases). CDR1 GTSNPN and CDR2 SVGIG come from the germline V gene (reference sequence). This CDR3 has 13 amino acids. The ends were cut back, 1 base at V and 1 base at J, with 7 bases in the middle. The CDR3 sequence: CAWSGGPQETQYF. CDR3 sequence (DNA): TGTGCCTGGAGTGGGGGGCCCCAAGAGACCCAGTACTTC.

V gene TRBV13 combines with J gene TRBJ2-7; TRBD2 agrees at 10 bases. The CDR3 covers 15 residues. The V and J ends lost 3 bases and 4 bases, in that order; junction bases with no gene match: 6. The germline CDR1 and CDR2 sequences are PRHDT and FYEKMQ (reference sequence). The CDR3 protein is CASSLLAGETYEQYF. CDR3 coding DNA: TGTGCCAGCAGCTTGCTAGCGGGAGAAACGTACGAGCAGTACTTC.

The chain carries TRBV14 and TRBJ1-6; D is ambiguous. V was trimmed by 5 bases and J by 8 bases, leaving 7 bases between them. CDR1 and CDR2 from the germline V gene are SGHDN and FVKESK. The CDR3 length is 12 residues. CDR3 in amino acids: CASSSSYSPLHF. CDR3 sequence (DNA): TGTGCCAGCAGCTCCAGTTATTCACCCCTCCACTTT. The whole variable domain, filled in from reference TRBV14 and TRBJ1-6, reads EAGVTQFPSHSVIEKGQTVTLRCDPISGHDNLYWYRRVMGKEIKFLLHFVKESKQDESGMPNNRFLAERTGGTYSTLKVQPAELEDSGVYFCASSSSYSPLHFGNGTRLTVT.